What follows are 27 T cell receptor beta chains derived from one specimen sequenced in a study of T cell responses to AZD1222 COVID-19 vaccine. Sequencing used immunoSEQ multiplex PCR; TCRdb keeps in-frame clones, though not all of them. The sample shows around 140,000 clones, approximately 85% of them seen only once. The source material was peripheral blood, sampled 28 days after the second dose of the MenACWY control vaccine. The receptors stem from an adult who received the MenACWY meningococcal vaccine as a control.

The V call is TRBV5-4, the J call TRBJ2-6; 9 nucleotides align to TRBD1. After removal of 3 bases from V and 3 bases from J, the junction contained 7 bases not matched to a gene. CDR3 length: 17 amino acids. CDR1 and CDR2 (germline): SGHNT, YYREEE (reference sequence). The CDR3 region is CASSSPYRGHGANVLTF. CDR3 nucleotide sequence: TGTGCCAGCAGCTCGCCATACAGGGGGCATGGGGCCAACGTCCTGACTTTC.

V and J are TRBV10-3 and TRBJ1-3, with no clear D. Per germline, CDR1 ENHRY and CDR2 SYGVKD. Trimming took off 7 bases at V and 0 bases at J, with 13 bases between the two ends. CDR3 size: 15 residues. CDR3 bases: TGTGCCATCACAACAGATCCCAGCTCTGGAAACACCATATATTTT. Translation gives CAITTDPSSGNTIYF.

The chain combines TRBV11-3 with TRBJ2-1, with D hard to call. This CDR3 has 15 amino acids. Trimming took 2 bases from V and 0 from J, leaving 8 bases between them. Germline CDR1 reads SGHNT; CDR2 reads YENEEA. CDR3 nucleotide sequence: TGTGCCAGCAGCTTACCGGGTCTCTCCTACAATGAGCAGTTCTTC. Its protein is CASSLPGLSYNEQFF.

V and J are TRBV7-3 and TRBJ1-6; no firm D call. With 3 bases removed from V and 7 bases from J, the gap between germline ends came to 7 bases. Per the germline V gene, CDR1 is SGHTA and CDR2 is FQGTGA. The CDR3 extends over 13 amino acids. The CDR3 coding sequence is TGTGCCAGCAGCTTTGACGGAAATTCACCCCTCCACTTT. Its translation is CASSFDGNSPLHF.

This clone was seen just once. This sequence joins TRBV9 and TRBJ2-7; TRBD2 matches at 7 bases. There are 15 residues in the CDR3. Trimming at V came to 4 bases and at J to 7 bases, leaving 14 bases not matched to a gene. CDR1 is SGDLS, CDR2 YYNGEE, per germline. The CDR3 is CASSPSGNHRGEQYF. The CDR3 DNA reads as TGTGCCAGCAGCCCAAGCGGGAACCATAGGGGAGAGCAGTACTTC.

The rearrangement links TRBV27 to TRBJ2-7; 7 bases are a match to TRBD1. The CDR3 totals 14 residues. Per germline, CDR1 MNHEY and CDR2 SMNVEV (reference sequence). J was trimmed by 4 bases and V by 5 bases; bases with no gene match: 8. The CDR3 region has the DNA TGTGCCAGCAGTCCCCCGGGACAGCCATACGAGCAGTACGTC. This encodes CASSPPGQPYEQYV.

The chain combines TRBV5-1 with TRBJ1-6; 10 nucleotides line up with TRBD1. V shed 3 bases, J shed 7 bases, and the junction held 4 bases outside the gene matches. From germline, CDR1 is SGHRS and CDR2 YFSETQ. This CDR3 comprises 15 residues. The CDR3 loop reads CASSSRTGGNSPLHF. Written as DNA, the CDR3 is TGCGCCAGCAGCTCCCGGACAGGGGGAAATTCACCCCTCCACTTT.

V usage is TRBV25-1 and J usage is TRBJ1-2; 7 bases align to TRBD1. V trimming: 2 bases; J trimming: 4 bases; junction bases outside the gene matches: 10. This CDR3 comprises 16 residues. Per germline, CDR1 MGHDK and CDR2 SYGVNS. For the CDR3, the DNA is TGTGCCAGCAGTGAACCCCCCGGGACAGATATCTATGGCTACACCTTC. It codes for CASSEPPGTDIYGYTF.

This rearrangement joins TRBV20-1 to TRBJ2-3; no clear D gene. There are 10 residues in the CDR3. V was trimmed by 6 bases and J by 0 bases, leaving 1 base between them. Germline assignment: CDR1 DFQATT and CDR2 SNEGSKA (reference sequence). CDR3 in DNA: TGCAGTGCCAGCACAGATACGCAGTATTTT. This sequence encodes CSASTDTQYF.

The chain is built from TRBV6-5 and TRBJ2-1; 8 bases agree with TRBD2. Looked up from germline, CDR1 is MNHEY and CDR2 is SVGAGI. Germline trimming cut 4 bases from V and 3 bases from J; bases unmatched to any gene: 5. The CDR3 has 15 residues. In DNA form, the CDR3 reads TGTGCCAGCAGTTCCAGCGGGGGACGCTACAATGAGCAGTTCTTC. Translated: CASSSSGGRYNEQFF.

CDR3 protein: CASSFGTETYEQYF. The CDR3 coding sequence is TGTGCCAGCAGTTTTGGGACGGAGACCTACGAGCAGTACTTC. The chain has TRBV27 and TRBJ2-7; D tentatively fits TRBD1 or TRBD2 (5 bases each). CDR1 and CDR2 (germline): MNHEY, SMNVEV (reference sequence). V lost 3 bases and J 2 bases, leaving 11 bases between the germline ends. The CDR3 is 14 amino acids.

This rearrangement joins TRBV11-2 to TRBJ2-1, with no clear D. The CDR3 covers 11 residues. Per the germline V gene, CDR1 is SGHAT and CDR2 is FQNNGV. The V gene lost 4 bases and the J gene lost 9 bases, with 7 bases spanning the gap. This CDR3 reads CASSSQFEQFF. The DNA of the CDR3 is TGTGCCAGCAGCTCCCAGTTTGAGCAGTTCTTC.

The genes are TRBV19 and TRBJ2-2, with TRBD1 matching 7 bases. The germline CDR1 and CDR2 sequences are LNHDA and SQIVND (reference sequence). The CDR3 has 15 residues. J lost 6 bases, V lost 3 bases, and 7 bases had no gene match. The CDR3 spells CASSISGTVPGELFF. The CDR3 nucleotides read TGTGCCAGTAGTATCTCCGGGACAGTACCCGGGGAGCTGTTTTTT.

The chain recombines TRBV29-1 with TRBJ1-2; D possibly corresponds to TRBD1 (5 bases). The V and J ends lost 7 bases and 5 bases respectively, with 17 bases between them. CDR1 is SQVTM and CDR2 is ANQGSEA in the germline V gene. This CDR3 region has 13 residues. This CDR3 reads CSAGEGEGYGYTF. The CDR3 nucleotides read TGCAGCGCCGGCGAAGGGGAAGGGTATGGCTACACCTTC.

This clone has just one count. This sequence joins TRBV9 and TRBJ2-7, with D hard to call. Germline values: CDR1 SGDLS, CDR2 YYNGEE. This CDR3 comprises 13 residues. Trimming removed 0 bases from V and 3 bases from J, with 7 bases in between. The CDR3 DNA reads as TGTGCCAGCAGCGTAGGTCCTAGCTACGAGCAGTACGTC. Protein sequence: CASSVGPSYEQYV.

The chain combines TRBV5-1 with TRBJ2-2; 9 positions match TRBD1. This CDR3 spans 16 amino acids. From germline, CDR1 is SGHRS and CDR2 YFSETQ. Trimming removed 4 bases from V and 4 bases from J; junction bases left unmatched: 8. The CDR3 bases are TGCGCCAGCAGCCACATCCGGGACAGGGCCACCGGGGAGCTGTTTTTT. Its protein is CASSHIRDRATGELFF. Complete variable domain (other parts from reference TRBV5-1 and TRBJ2-2): KAGVTQTPRYLIKTRGQQVTLSCSPISGHRSVSWYQQTPGQGLQFLFEYFSETQRNKGNFPGRFSGRQFSNSRSEMNVSTLELGDSALYLCASSHIRDRATGELFFGEGSRLTVL.

CDR3 nucleotides: TGTGCCAGTAGTATAGTGCGGGCGGGGGAAGATACGCAGTATTTT. Protein sequence: CASSIVRAGEDTQYF. The rearrangement uses TRBV19 and TRBJ2-3, with 7 bases identical to TRBD2. Germline V gene lookup returns CDR1 LNHDA and CDR2 SQIVND (reference sequence). Trimming at V came to 1 base and at J to 5 bases, leaving 6 bases not matched to a gene. The CDR3 is 15 amino acids.

To note about this clone: One junction end does not reproduce the germline sequence, and a read error may be involved. The chain recombines TRBV15 with TRBJ1-1; possible D gene TRBD1, 5 bases. The CDR3 covers 17 residues. Germline V gene lookup returns CDR1 LNHNV and CDR2 YYDKDF (reference sequence). The DNA of the CDR3 is TGTGCCACCAGCAGAGATTACCCGGGGGGAGGGAACATTGAAGCTTTCTTT. Its translation: CATSRDYPGGGNIEAFF.

The rearrangement joins TRBV3-1 (or the pseudogene TRBV3-2) to TRBJ2-3; D unclear. The V end lost 3 bases, the J end lost 4 bases, and 11 bases lay between the germline ends. This CDR3 contains 14 residues. Germline V gives CDR1 LGHDT, CDR2 YNNKEL (reference sequence). DNA of the CDR3: TGTGCCAGCAGCCATGGGCCGTTGGCAGATACGCAGTATTTT. This gives the protein CASSHGPLADTQYF.

The rearrangement uses TRBV7-8 and TRBJ1-2; no reliable D call. Per the germline V gene, CDR1 is SGHVS and CDR2 is FQNEAQ. The CDR3 has 16 residues. Trimming left V 1 base short and J 4 bases short, with 16 bases between. DNA for the CDR3: TGTGCCAGCAGCTTAGTTGAGGGTGCTAGGGTCTATGGCTACACCTTC. Protein: CASSLVEGARVYGYTF.

The J gene is TRBJ2-1, the V gene TRBV5-1; 10 bases are shared with TRBD1. V shed 4 bases and J 6 bases; nucleotides not matched to a gene: 7. The CDR3 spans 15 residues. CDR1 is SGHRS, CDR2 YFSETQ, per germline. CDR3 in DNA: TGCGCCAGCAGCCACAGGACAGGGGGTGGCAATGAGCAGTTCTTC. Translated, it gives CASSHRTGGGNEQFF. Combining the CDR3 with reference TRBV5-1 and TRBJ2-1 gives the whole variable domain KAGVTQTPRYLIKTRGQQVTLSCSPISGHRSVSWYQQTPGQGLQFLFEYFSETQRNKGNFPGRFSGRQFSNSRSEMNVSTLELGDSALYLCASSHRTGGGNEQFFGPGTRLTVL.

This clone occurred a few times. CDR3 protein: CASSLFRGGYTF. As DNA, the CDR3 is TGTGCCAGCAGCTTATTTCGGGGTGGCTACACCTTC. The rearrangement links TRBV7-9 to TRBJ1-2; D unclear. The CDR3 covers 12 residues. Trimming pared 2 bases from V and 7 bases from J, leaving 8 bases between. The V gene's germline CDR1 is SEHNR and CDR2 FQNEAQ (reference sequence).

This chain connects TRBV7-5 to TRBJ1-2; the DNA was not compared with TRBD1, the D call given in the table. TRBV7-5 is designated a pseudogene. The CDR3 spans 19 residues. CDR3 residues: CVRSANGKGQVRANYGYTF. DNA of the CDR3: TGTGTCAGAAGCGCCAACGGGAAAGGACAGGTGAGGGCTAACTATGGCTACACCTTC.

V gene TRBV11-3 combines with J gene TRBJ2-5, with D perhaps TRBD1 or TRBD2 (5 bases each). The CDR3 covers 16 residues. V was cut by 0 bases and J by 1 base, with 12 bases left in between. The germline CDR1 and CDR2 sequences are SGHNT and YENEEA. CDR3 nucleotides: TGTGCCAGCAGCTTAGAATCGGGACGGCGCCAAGAGACCCAGTACTTC. Residues: CASSLESGRRQETQYF.

The chain carries TRBV5-4 and TRBJ1-2; no firm D call. Trimming removed 1 base from V and 4 bases from J, with 5 bases in between. The CDR3 runs 12 residues. The germline V gene has CDR1 SGHNT and CDR2 YYREEE (reference sequence). In nucleotides, the CDR3 is TGTGCCAGCAGCTTGCTCGGCTATGGCTACACCTTC. The encoded protein is CASSLLGYGYTF.

This chain connects TRBV5-1 to TRBJ2-5; 7 positions agree with TRBD2. This CDR3 contains 16 residues. With V trimmed by 2 bases and J by 1 base, 8 bases remained unmatched. CDR1 and CDR2 (germline): SGHRS, YFSETQ. In DNA, the CDR3 is TGCGCCAGCAGCTTAGGTTTACTAGCGCTCCAAGAGACCCAGTACTTC. This gives the protein CASSLGLLALQETQYF.

The chain links TRBV19 to TRBJ1-5, with 8 bases lining up with TRBD1. V gave up 3 bases and J gave up 1 base; unmatched junction bases: 5. Germline V lookup: CDR1 LNHDA, CDR2 SQIVND (reference sequence). This CDR3 is 16 amino acids long. The CDR3 region has the DNA TGTGCCAGTAGTATCGAGCAGGGGGCCAGCAATCAGCCCCAGCATTTT. This codes for CASSIEQGASNQPQHF.